This T cell receptor beta chain was documented in a study of CD8+CD57+ T cells in acquired aplastic anemia. The overall study: When averaged, DNA from sorted CD4+ and CD8+ cells came to around 3 ug.

The authors sequenced patients whose flow cytometry had shown CD8+CD57+ cell expansion. This clonotype occurred once. Its antigen is currently unknown. Genomic DNA constituted the template upon which TCR beta VDJ and CDR3 profiling was performed. TCRdb re-analysed the reads in MiXCR, keeping a single row per CDR3 protein. This sample yields 90,000 to 150,000 distinct CDR3 sequences, of which over 55% are seen a single time; 25% to 35% belongs to the top ten. Study-level results: In common between the patients and the controls were around 30 CD8+ CDR3 sequences.

In germline, CDR1 is KGHDR, CDR2 SFDVKD. This CDR3 has 16 amino acids. The J segment lost 5 bases and the V segment lost 4 bases, leaving 9 bases of the junction unmatched. The material sequenced was sorted CD4+, CD8+, or CD8+CD57+ T cells (not recorded which) from PBMCs. The receptor comes from a human donor with aplastic anemia. The chain employs TRBV24-1 and TRBJ2-3, with 9 bases identical to TRBD1. The CDR3 DNA is TGTGCCACCAGTGAAACGAAACAGGGGGCGCGAGATACGCAGTATTTT. It codes for CATSETKQGARDTQYF.